This T cell receptor (beta chain) was documented in a study of cytomegalovirus exposure and HLA in healthy donors. Germline CDR1 reads MNHEY; CDR2 reads SVGAGI. Losses at the gene ends were 10 bases for V and 3 bases for J; bases not matched to a gene: 8. This CDR3 has 13 residues. The primer mix had 60 Vbeta and 13 Jbeta primers. Sequencing was performed with immunoSEQ multiplex PCR; in TCRdb, only in-frame clones are kept and a portion is missing. The sample lists some 130,000 clones, more than 80% seen once, with just over 2.5% in the top ten. This rearrangement joins TRBV6-5 to TRBJ2-7; TRBD2 agrees at 8 bases. This receptor was obtained from a man aged 25-40 years in good health and CMV-seronegative. Sequencing was done on a sample of PBMCs. This chain's CDR3 is CATGLGGVYEQYF. As DNA, the CDR3 is TGTGCCACGGGACTCGGGGGGGTCTACGAGCAGTACTTC.